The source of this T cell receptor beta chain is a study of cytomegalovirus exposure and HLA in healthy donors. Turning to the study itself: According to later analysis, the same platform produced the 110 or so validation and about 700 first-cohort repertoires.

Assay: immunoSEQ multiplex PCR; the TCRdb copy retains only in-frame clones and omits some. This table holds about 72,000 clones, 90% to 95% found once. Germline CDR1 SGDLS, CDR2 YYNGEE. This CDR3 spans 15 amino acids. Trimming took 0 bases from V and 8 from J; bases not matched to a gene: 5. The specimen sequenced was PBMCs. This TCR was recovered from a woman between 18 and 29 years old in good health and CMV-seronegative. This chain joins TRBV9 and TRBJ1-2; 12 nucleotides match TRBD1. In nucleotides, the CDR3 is TGTGCCAGCAGCGTAGCGGGACAGGGGGCGCAAGGCTACACCTTC. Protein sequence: CASSVAGQGAQGYTF.